Included here is one T cell receptor beta chain sequence, with context. The assay was immunoSEQ multiplex PCR, and TCRdb's table has in-frame clones only and misses some. The table has around 70,000 clones, about nine tenths seen once. The V gene lost 1 base and the J gene lost 4 bases, with 7 bases spanning the gap. The CDR3 has 14 residues. Germline CDR1 reads SEHNR; CDR2 reads FQNEAQ (reference sequence). This sample was taken from a study of resident and recirculating memory T cells in vitiligo. This sequence was found in a male donor with vitiligo. The chain recombines TRBV7-9 with TRBJ1-4; D unclear. Sequencing was done on a sample of blood. In DNA form, the CDR3 reads TGTGCCAGCAGCTTAGAGCGTGGTAATGAAAAACTGTTTTTT. Translating gives CASSLERGNEKLFF.